These 25 T cell receptor beta chains originate from one sample sequenced in a study of T cell responses to AZD1222 COVID-19 vaccine. TCRdb's table, derived via immunoSEQ multiplex PCR, lists solely in-frame clones and lacks some. The table lists some 180,000 clones, around nine tenths of them singletons. Material: peripheral blood, obtained on day 0 of AZD1222 vaccination. All receptors come from an adult in good health.

This chain links TRBV6-5 with TRBJ2-3; D might be TRBD1 (6 bases). The CDR3 extends over 15 amino acids. Trimming cost V 4 bases and J 0 bases, with 11 bases left between them. Germline V gene sequence: CDR1 MNHEY, CDR2 SVGAGI. CDR3 residues: CASSFGTPSTDTQYF. The CDR3 DNA is TGTGCCAGCAGTTTCGGGACACCCAGCACAGATACGCAGTATTTT.

V gene TRBV3-1 (or the pseudogene TRBV3-2) combines with J gene TRBJ2-1; 8 bases agree with TRBD2. Looked up from germline, CDR1 is LGHDT and CDR2 is YNNKEL (reference sequence). There are 12 residues in the CDR3. J lost 12 bases, V lost 8 bases, and 9 bases had no gene match. The CDR3 DNA reads TGTGCCAGCCGCGGCGGGGGGAAGGGGCAGTTCTTC. Its translation: CASRGGGKGQFF.

On this clone: One end of the junction varies from germline; a read error may be responsible. The chain links TRBV4-2 to TRBJ2-1, with a tentative D call TRBD2 (7 bases). The CDR3 covers 17 residues. Per the germline V gene, CDR1 is LGHNA and CDR2 is YNFKEQ. In nucleotides, the CDR3 is TGTGTCAGCAGCCAAGGCGGGGCGGGGGCCGCCTACAATGAGCAGTTCTTC. It codes for CVSSQGGAGAAYNEQFF.

The V call is TRBV29-1, the J call TRBJ2-1; no clear D gene. Trimming left V 4 bases short and J 0 bases short, with 4 bases between. CDR1 and CDR2 from the germline V gene are SQVTM and ANQGSEA. This CDR3 is 12 amino acids long. The CDR3 DNA reads TGCAGCGTTGTAGACTCCTACAATGAGCAGTTCTTC. It encodes CSVVDSYNEQFF.

The V call is TRBV6-1, the J call TRBJ2-3; 9 nucleotides match TRBD1. Germline V gene sequence: CDR1 MNHNS, CDR2 SASEGT. V shed 2 bases and J 8 bases; nucleotides not matched to a gene: 8. CDR3 length: 15 residues. CDR3 nucleotide sequence: TGTGCCAGCAGTGAACCGGGACAGGGACGTGTTACGCAGTATTTT. Translating it yields CASSEPGQGRVTQYF.

This clone was seen a single time. The rearrangement uses TRBV6-5 and TRBJ1-6; 9 bases align to TRBD1. J gave up 7 bases and V 2 bases, and 6 bases lay outside the gene matches. The germline CDR1 and CDR2 sequences are MNHEY and SVGAGI. The CDR3 consists of 16 residues. The CDR3 coding sequence is TGTGCCAGCAGTTACCACCGGGACAGGGCCAATTCACCCCTCCACTTT. It is translated as CASSYHRDRANSPLHF.

This chain connects TRBV5-4 to TRBJ2-4; 8 bases match TRBD1. This CDR3 has 13 residues. After removal of 0 bases from V and 7 bases from J, the junction contained 0 bases not matched to a gene. From germline, CDR1 is SGHNT and CDR2 YYREEE (reference sequence). The DNA for the CDR3 is TGTGCCAGCAGCTTGGGACAGGGGAACATTCAGTACTTC. Protein product: CASSLGQGNIQYF.

The chain employs TRBV18 and TRBJ1-6; D not certain. Between the trimmed V and J ends, which lost 2 bases and 5 bases, there was a span of 10 bases. The CDR3 extends over 15 amino acids. CDR1 and CDR2 from the germline V gene are KGHSH and LQKENI. In DNA form, the CDR3 reads TGTGCCAGCTCACCAGGGTATAGAGATAATTCACCCCTCCACTTT. Translation gives CASSPGYRDNSPLHF. Full variable domain (remainder filled in from reference TRBV18 and TRBJ1-6): NAGVMQNPRHLVRRRGQEARLRCSPMKGHSHVYWYRQLPEEGLKFMVYLQKENIIDESGMPKERFSAEFPKEGPSILRIQQVVRGDSAAYFCASSPGYRDNSPLHFGNGTRLTVT.

V gene TRBV19 combines with J gene TRBJ2-5; D uncertain. The CDR3 contains 14 residues. Germline CDR1 and CDR2: LNHDA and SQIVND (reference sequence). Trimming took 1 base from V and 1 from J, leaving 7 bases between them. CDR3 DNA sequence: TGTGCCAGTAGTATAGGTCCAGGCCAAGAGACCCAGTACTTC. Translated, it gives CASSIGPGQETQYF.

V and J are TRBV7-8 and TRBJ1-5; D not certain. Trimming stripped 1 base from V and 0 bases from J, with 10 bases between. This CDR3 is built from 16 residues. Germline values: CDR1 SGHVS, CDR2 FQNEAQ. CDR3 bases: TGTGCCAGCAGCTTAGAGCGTGGGAATAGCAATCAGCCCCAGCATTTT. It is translated as CASSLERGNSNQPQHF.

This rearrangement joins TRBV7-6 to TRBJ1-1; D is undetermined. CDR3 length: 15 amino acids. Germline V gives CDR1 SGHVS, CDR2 FNYEAQ. V was clipped by 0 bases and J by 1 base, with 9 bases between them. This CDR3 is CASSLALYGNTEAFF. The CDR3 DNA is TGTGCCAGCAGCTTAGCGCTGTATGGGAACACTGAAGCTTTCTTT.

The chain employs TRBV2 and TRBJ2-5, with D possibly being TRBD2 (5 bases). V lost 6 bases to trimming and J lost 7 bases, with 18 bases between them. The CDR3 extends over 14 amino acids. From germline, CDR1 is SNHLY and CDR2 FYNNEI. CDR3 in amino acids: CASRAEGGGGTQYF. The CDR3 DNA is TGTGCCAGCAGGGCTGAGGGTGGCGGAGGGACCCAGTACTTC.

This chain connects TRBV7-9 to TRBJ1-3; maybe TRBD1 (6 bases). The CDR3 runs to 15 residues. V lost 5 bases to trimming and J lost 1 base, with 12 bases between them. Germline CDR1 reads SEHNR; CDR2 reads FQNEAQ (reference sequence). The CDR3 nucleotides are TGTGCCAGCAGCGAGGGGGGCAGATCTGGAAACACCATATATTTT. It codes for CASSEGGRSGNTIYF.

The chain is built from TRBV15 and TRBJ2-2, with 8 nucleotides matching TRBD2. The CDR3 spans 17 residues. J lost 13 bases, V lost 1 base, and 17 bases had no gene match. The germline CDR1 and CDR2 sequences are LNHNV and YYDKDF (reference sequence). CDR3 DNA sequence: TGTGCCACCAGCAGAGGTTCCCGAAGTAGCGGGGAGGTTCGGCTGTTTTTT. Protein: CATSRGSRSSGEVRLFF.

The chain combines TRBV19 with TRBJ1-1, with D unresolved. Germline lookup yields CDR1 LNHDA and CDR2 SQIVND (reference sequence). There are 15 residues in the CDR3. With 3 bases removed from V and 0 bases from J, the gap between germline ends came to 11 bases. CDR3 bases: TGTGCCAGTAGTATCTTCGGGCGGCTGAACACTGAAGCTTTCTTT. It codes for CASSIFGRLNTEAFF. Using reference TRBV19 and TRBJ1-1 for the parts outside the CDR3, the full variable domain is DGGITQSPKYLFRKEGQNVTLSCEQNLNHDAMYWYRQDPGQGLRLIYYSQIVNDFQKGDIAEGYSVSREKKESFPLTVTSAQKNPTAFYLCASSIFGRLNTEAFFGQGTRLTVV.

The V call is TRBV7-2, the J call TRBJ2-2, with a weak D call TRBD1 (5 bases). In germline, CDR1 is SGHTA, CDR2 FQGNSA. V lost 0 bases and J lost 6, with 8 bases in between. CDR3 length: 14 residues. Here the CDR3 DNA reads TGTGCCAGCAGCTTAGCAGTACAGGCCGGGGAGCTGTTTTTT. Translated, it gives CASSLAVQAGELFF.

The genes are TRBV19 and TRBJ1-1; D call uncertain. CDR1 and CDR2 from the germline V gene are LNHDA and SQIVND (reference sequence). The CDR3 totals 12 residues. Trimming shortened V by 3 bases and J by 4 bases, and 6 bases separated the two germline ends. The CDR3 bases are TGTGCCAGTAGTATTGGGTCCACTGAAGCTTTCTTT. It yields the protein CASSIGSTEAFF.

V gene TRBV9 combines with J gene TRBJ2-3, with D possibly being TRBD1 or TRBD2 (6 bases each). The CDR3 runs 14 residues. Deletions cut 3 bases from V and 2 bases from J, with 10 bases between. Germline lookup yields CDR1 SGDLS and CDR2 YYNGEE. In nucleotides, the CDR3 is TGTGCCAGCAGCGAGGGGGACTCCACAGATACGCAGTATTTT. It encodes CASSEGDSTDTQYF.

J is TRBJ2-2 and V is TRBV4-1, with 10 nucleotides matching TRBD2. The V gene's germline CDR1 is MGHRA and CDR2 YSYEKL. V was pared by 3 bases and J by 5 bases, with 6 bases of the junction left unmatched. CDR3 length equals 16 residues. The chain's CDR3 is CASSQKAGGPTGELFF. Here the CDR3 DNA reads TGCGCCAGCAGCCAGAAAGCGGGAGGGCCTACCGGGGAGCTGTTTTTT.

The chain carries TRBV6-5 and TRBJ2-7, with TRBD1 matching 11 bases. This CDR3 has 12 residues. V was pared by 6 bases and J by 9 bases, with 4 bases of the junction left unmatched. Germline lookup yields CDR1 MNHEY and CDR2 SVGAGI. CDR3 protein: CASRGQGARQYF. CDR3 DNA: TGTGCCAGCAGAGGACAGGGGGCACGGCAGTACTTC.

This clone was observed a single time. The rearrangement joins TRBV4-1 to TRBJ2-7; 9 nucleotides line up with TRBD1. V shed 4 bases and J 2 bases; nucleotides not matched to a gene: 9. CDR1 is MGHRA, CDR2 YSYEKL, per germline. This CDR3 comprises 16 residues. The CDR3 loop reads CASSLEPGQGPYEQYF. CDR3 nucleotides: TGCGCCAGCAGCCTAGAACCCGGACAGGGGCCCTACGAGCAGTACTTC.

The chain uses TRBV7-3 and TRBJ2-2; unclear D gene. Germline V gives CDR1 SGHTA, CDR2 FQGTGA. With 5 bases removed from V and 5 bases from J, the gap between germline ends came to 12 bases. The CDR3 runs 14 residues. CDR3 sequence reads: CASSRQLGTGELFF. For the CDR3, the DNA is TGTGCCAGCAGCCGGCAGCTGGGAACCGGGGAGCTGTTTTTT.

The chain joins TRBV6-2 or TRBV6-3 to TRBJ2-3, with TRBD2 identical over 10 bases. Germline lookup yields CDR1 MNHEY and CDR2 SVGEGT. CDR3 length: 17 residues. The V and J ends lost 6 bases and 4 bases, in that order; junction bases with no gene match: 13. Here the CDR3 DNA reads TGTGCCAGCAGCCGCGGGACTAGCGAGTTTGGCGCAGATACGCAGTATTTT. It is translated as CASSRGTSEFGADTQYF.

Details on this clone: The sample has other DNA sequences that encode this CDR3 too. J is TRBJ1-5 and V is TRBV30, with 7 bases fitting TRBD1. Per germline, CDR1 GTSNPN and CDR2 SVGIG (reference sequence). Trimming at V came to 0 bases and at J to 7 bases, leaving 3 bases not matched to a gene. CDR3 length: 13 residues. In DNA, the CDR3 is TGTGCCTGGAGTGTACAGGGGAACCAGCCCCAGCATTTT. It specifies CAWSVQGNQPQHF.

V is TRBV11-1 and J is TRBJ1-3, with D unresolved. Between the trimmed V and J ends, which lost 1 base and 2 bases, there was a span of 9 bases. The CDR3 runs to 15 residues. The germline V gene encodes CDR1 SGHAT and CDR2 FQDESV (reference sequence). The CDR3 protein is CASSLVRGTGNTIYF. Written as DNA, the CDR3 is TGTGCCAGCAGCTTAGTACGGGGAACTGGAAACACCATATATTTT. The variable domain in full, with the rest retrieved from reference TRBV11-1 and TRBJ1-3, is EAEVAQSPRYKITEKSQAVAFWCDPISGHATLYWYRQILGQGPELLVQFQDESVVDDSQLPKDRFSAERLKGVDSTLKIQPAELGDSAMYLCASSLVRGTGNTIYFGEGSWLTVV.